Included here is one T cell receptor beta chain sequence, with context. Its antigen is currently unknown. The PCR used 60 Vbeta and 13 Jbeta primers. Repertoires were generated with immunoSEQ multiplex PCR, while TCRdb's copy carries only in-frame clones and drops some. This sample contains some 67,000 clones. This sample is drawn from a study of cytomegalovirus exposure and HLA in healthy donors. General study findings and limits: There were some V segments, including TRBV6-2 and TRBV6-3, excluded as indistinguishable.

The CDR3 extends over 14 amino acids. Germline V gene lookup returns CDR1 SGDLS and CDR2 YYNGEE. V lost 0 bases and J lost 6, with 10 bases in between. The receptor comes from a woman in her twenties or thirties in good health and CMV-seronegative. The chain employs TRBV9 and TRBJ2-4; D is perhaps TRBD2 (5 bases). Sample: PBMCs. The CDR3: CASSVDPGSNIQYF. CDR3 bases: TGTGCCAGCAGCGTAGACCCGGGGTCAAACATTCAGTACTTC. Combining the CDR3 with reference TRBV9 and TRBJ2-4 gives the whole variable domain DSGVTQTPKHLITATGQRVTLRCSPRSGDLSVYWYQQSLDQGLQFLIQYYNGEERAKGNILERFSAQQFPDLHSELNLSSLELGDSALYFCASSVDPGSNIQYFGAGTRLSVL.